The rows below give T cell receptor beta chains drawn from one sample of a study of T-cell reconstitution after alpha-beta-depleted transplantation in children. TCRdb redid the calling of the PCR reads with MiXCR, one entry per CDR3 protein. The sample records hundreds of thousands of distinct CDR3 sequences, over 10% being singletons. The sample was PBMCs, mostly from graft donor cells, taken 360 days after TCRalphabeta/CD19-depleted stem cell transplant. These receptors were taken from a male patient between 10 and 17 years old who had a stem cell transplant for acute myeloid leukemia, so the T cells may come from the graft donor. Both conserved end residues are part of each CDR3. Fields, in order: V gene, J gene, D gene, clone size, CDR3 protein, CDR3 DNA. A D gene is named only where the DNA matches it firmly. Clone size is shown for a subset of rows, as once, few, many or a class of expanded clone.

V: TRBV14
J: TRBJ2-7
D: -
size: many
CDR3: CASSQVAGLHYEQYF
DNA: TGTGCCAGCAGCCAAGTGGCGGGGCTCCACTACGAGCAGTACTTC

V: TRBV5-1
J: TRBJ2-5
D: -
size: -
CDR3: CASSFTIGLGETQYF
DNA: TGCGCCAGCAGCTTTACGATCGGGTTAGGGGAGACCCAGTACTTC

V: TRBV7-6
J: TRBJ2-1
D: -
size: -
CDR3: CASSSPRGQGQRYNEQFF
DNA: TGTGCCAGCAGCTCGCCCCGGGGGCAGGGCCAACGGTACAATGAGCAGTTCTTC

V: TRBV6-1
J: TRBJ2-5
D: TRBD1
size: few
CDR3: CASSGTGGIQETQYF
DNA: TGTGCCAGCAGCGGGACAGGGGGTATTCAAGAGACCCAGTACTTC

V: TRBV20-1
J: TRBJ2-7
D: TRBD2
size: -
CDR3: CSGSRLANSYEQYF
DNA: TGCAGTGGGTCCCGACTAGCGAACTCCTACGAGCAGTACTTC

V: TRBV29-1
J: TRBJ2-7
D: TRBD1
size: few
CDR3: CSVLRDRTSYEQYF
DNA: TGCAGCGTTCTCCGGGACAGGACCTCCTACGAGCAGTACTTC

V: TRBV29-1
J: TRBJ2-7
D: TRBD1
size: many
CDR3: CSVEDLGQGGYEQYF
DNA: TGCAGCGTTGAAGATTTGGGACAGGGGGGCTACGAGCAGTACTTC

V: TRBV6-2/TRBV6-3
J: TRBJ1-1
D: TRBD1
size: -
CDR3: CASRTYRGSATEAFF
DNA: TGTGCCAGCAGAACCTACAGGGGTTCGGCCACTGAAGCTTTCTTT

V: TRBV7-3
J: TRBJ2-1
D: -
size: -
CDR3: CASSLDGAPFNEQFF
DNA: TGTGCCAGCAGCTTAGACGGAGCGCCCTTCAATGAGCAGTTCTTC

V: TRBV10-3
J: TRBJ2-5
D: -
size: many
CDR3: CAIRAPVEETQYF
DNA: TGTGCCATAAGGGCCCCAGTAGAGGAGACCCAGTACTTC

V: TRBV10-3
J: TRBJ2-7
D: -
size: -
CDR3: CAISDMFYEQYF
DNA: TGTGCCATCAGTGATATGTTCTACGAGCAGTACTTC

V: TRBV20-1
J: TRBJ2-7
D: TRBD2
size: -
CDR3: CSAFSPASGMRGYYEQYF
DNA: TGCAGTGCTTTCTCACCCGCTAGCGGGATGCGCGGGTACTACGAGCAGTACTTC

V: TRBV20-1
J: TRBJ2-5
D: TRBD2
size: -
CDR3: CSARKSGSLETQYF
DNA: TGCAGTGCTAGGAAGAGCGGGAGTTTAGAGACCCAGTACTTC